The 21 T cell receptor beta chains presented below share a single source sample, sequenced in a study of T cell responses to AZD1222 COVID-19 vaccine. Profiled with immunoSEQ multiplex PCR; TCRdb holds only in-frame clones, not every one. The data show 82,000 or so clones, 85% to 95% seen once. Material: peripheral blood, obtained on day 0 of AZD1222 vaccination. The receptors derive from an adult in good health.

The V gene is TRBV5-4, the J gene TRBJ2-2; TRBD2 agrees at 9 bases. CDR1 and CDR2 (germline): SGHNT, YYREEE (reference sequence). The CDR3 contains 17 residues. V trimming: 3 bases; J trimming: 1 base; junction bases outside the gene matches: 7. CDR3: CASSSAGGPRNTGELFF. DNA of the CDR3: TGTGCCAGCAGCTCGGCGGGGGGGCCTCGGAACACCGGGGAGCTGTTTTTT.

CDR3 coding DNA: TGTGCCAGCAGCTTGTCCGCTAGCGGGGGACTCACCGGGGAGCTGTTTTTT. Its translation is CASSLSASGGLTGELFF. The rearrangement links TRBV5-4 to TRBJ2-2; TRBD2 matches at 10 bases. CDR1 is SGHNT, CDR2 YYREEE, per germline (reference sequence). J lost 4 bases, V lost 1 base, and 7 bases had no gene match. The CDR3 has 17 amino acids.

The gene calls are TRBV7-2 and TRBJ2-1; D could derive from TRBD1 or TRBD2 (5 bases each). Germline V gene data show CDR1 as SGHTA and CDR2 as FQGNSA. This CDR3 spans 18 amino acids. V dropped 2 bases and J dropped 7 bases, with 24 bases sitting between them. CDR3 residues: CASSLFLPGTIGGNEQFF. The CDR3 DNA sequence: TGTGCCAGCAGCTTATTCCTCCCCGGGACCATCGGTGGGAATGAGCAGTTCTTC.

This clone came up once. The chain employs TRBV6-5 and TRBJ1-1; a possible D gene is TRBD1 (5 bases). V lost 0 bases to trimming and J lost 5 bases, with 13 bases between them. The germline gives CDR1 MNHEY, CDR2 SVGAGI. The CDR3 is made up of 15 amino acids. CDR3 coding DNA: TGTGCCAGCAGTTACTCGAGACTGGGGGGGACTGAAGCTTTCTTT. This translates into CASSYSRLGGTEAFF.

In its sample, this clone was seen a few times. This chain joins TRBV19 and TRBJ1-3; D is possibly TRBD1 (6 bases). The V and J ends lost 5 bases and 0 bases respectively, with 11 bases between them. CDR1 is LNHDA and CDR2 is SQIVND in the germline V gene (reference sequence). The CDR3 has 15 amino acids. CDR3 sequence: CASSGQGSSGNTIYF. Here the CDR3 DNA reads TGTGCCAGTAGTGGGCAGGGGAGCTCTGGAAACACCATATATTTT.

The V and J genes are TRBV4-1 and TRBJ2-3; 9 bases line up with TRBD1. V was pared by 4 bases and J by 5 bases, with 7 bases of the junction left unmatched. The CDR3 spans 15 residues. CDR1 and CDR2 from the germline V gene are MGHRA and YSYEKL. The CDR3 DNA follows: TGCGCCAGCAGCCGCGTACAGGGGGCGAAAGATACGCAGTATTTT. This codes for CASSRVQGAKDTQYF.

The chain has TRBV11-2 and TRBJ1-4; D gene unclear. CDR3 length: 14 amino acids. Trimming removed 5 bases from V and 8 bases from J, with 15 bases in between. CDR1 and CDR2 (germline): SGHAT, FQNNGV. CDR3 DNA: TGTGCCAGCAGCATCACCCCTCGGCGGGAAAAACTGTTTTTT. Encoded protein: CASSITPRREKLFF.

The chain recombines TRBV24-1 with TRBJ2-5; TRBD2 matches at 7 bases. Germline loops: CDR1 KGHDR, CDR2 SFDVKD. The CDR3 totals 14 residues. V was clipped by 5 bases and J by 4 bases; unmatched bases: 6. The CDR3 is CATSGQPGGETQYF. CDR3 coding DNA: TGTGCCACCAGTGGCCAACCGGGGGGAGAGACCCAGTACTTC.

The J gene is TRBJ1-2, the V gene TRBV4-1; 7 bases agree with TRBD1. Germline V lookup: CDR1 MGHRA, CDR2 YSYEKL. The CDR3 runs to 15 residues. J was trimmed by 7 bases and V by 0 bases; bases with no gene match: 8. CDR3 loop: CASSQDGQAVGGYTF. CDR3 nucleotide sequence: TGCGCCAGCAGCCAAGACGGACAGGCTGTGGGTGGCTACACCTTC.

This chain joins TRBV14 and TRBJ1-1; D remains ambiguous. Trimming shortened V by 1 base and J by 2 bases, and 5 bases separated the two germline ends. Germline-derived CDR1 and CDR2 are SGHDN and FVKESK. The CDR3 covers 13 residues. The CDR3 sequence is CASSQVRNTEAFF. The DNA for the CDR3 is TGTGCCAGCAGCCAAGTCAGAAACACTGAAGCTTTCTTT.

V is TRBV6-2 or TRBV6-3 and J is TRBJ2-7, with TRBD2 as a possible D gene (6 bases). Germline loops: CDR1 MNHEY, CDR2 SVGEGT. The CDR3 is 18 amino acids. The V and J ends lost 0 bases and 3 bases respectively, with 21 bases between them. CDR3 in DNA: TGTGCCAGCAGTTACTCCCCCGCGGGGACTTCTACAATCTACGAGCAGTACTTC. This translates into CASSYSPAGTSTIYEQYF.

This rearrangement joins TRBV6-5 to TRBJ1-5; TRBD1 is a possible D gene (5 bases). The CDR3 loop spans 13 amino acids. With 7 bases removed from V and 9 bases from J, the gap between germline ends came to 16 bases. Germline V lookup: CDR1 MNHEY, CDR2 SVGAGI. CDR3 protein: CASKPNLGAPQHF. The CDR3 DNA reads TGTGCCAGCAAACCAAACCTTGGGGCGCCCCAGCATTTT.

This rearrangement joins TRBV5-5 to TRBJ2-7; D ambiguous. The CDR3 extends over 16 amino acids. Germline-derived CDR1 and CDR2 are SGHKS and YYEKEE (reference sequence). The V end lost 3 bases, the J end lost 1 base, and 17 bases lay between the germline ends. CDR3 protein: CASSYMMSGRSYEQYF. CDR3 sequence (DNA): TGTGCCAGCAGCTACATGATGAGTGGCAGGTCCTACGAGCAGTACTTC.

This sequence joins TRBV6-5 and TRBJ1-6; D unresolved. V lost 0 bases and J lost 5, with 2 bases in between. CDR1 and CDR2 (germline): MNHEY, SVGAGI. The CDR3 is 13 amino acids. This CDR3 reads CASSYSNNSPLHF. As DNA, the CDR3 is TGTGCCAGCAGTTACTCGAATAATTCACCCCTCCACTTT.

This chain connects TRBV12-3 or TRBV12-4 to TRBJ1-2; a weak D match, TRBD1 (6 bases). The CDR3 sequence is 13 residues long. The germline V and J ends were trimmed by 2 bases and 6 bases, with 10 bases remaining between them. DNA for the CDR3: TGTGCCAGCAGTTTAAGGTCAGGGGATGGCTACACCTTC. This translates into CASSLRSGDGYTF.

The CDR3 region has the DNA TGTGCCAGCAGCCAAGTAGAGGGGGGGGGTGTTGGAAGCAATCAGCCCCAGCATTTT. Translated: CASSQVEGGGVGSNQPQHF. This sequence joins TRBV4-2 and TRBJ1-5; D might be TRBD1 (6 bases). V was trimmed by 1 base and J by 1 base, leaving 20 bases between them. Germline CDR1 LGHNA, CDR2 YNFKEQ. The CDR3 has 19 residues.

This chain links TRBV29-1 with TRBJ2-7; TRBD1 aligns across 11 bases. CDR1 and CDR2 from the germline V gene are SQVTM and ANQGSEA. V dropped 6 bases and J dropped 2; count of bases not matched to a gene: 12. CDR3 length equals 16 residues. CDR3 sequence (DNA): TGCAGCGTCGCCACTACGGGACAGGGGGGGACCTACGAGCAGTACTTC. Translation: CSVATTGQGGTYEQYF.

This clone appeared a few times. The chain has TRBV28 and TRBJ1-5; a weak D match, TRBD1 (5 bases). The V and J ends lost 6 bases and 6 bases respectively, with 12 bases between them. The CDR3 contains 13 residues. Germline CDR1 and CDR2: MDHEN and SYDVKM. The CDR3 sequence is CASRTQGLQPQHF. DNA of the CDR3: TGTGCCAGCAGGACCCAGGGCCTTCAGCCCCAGCATTTT.

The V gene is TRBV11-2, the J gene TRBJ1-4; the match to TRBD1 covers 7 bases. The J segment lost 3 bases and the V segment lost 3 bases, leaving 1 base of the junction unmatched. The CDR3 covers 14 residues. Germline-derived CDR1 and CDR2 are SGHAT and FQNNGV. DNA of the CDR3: TGTGCCAGCAGCTTCACAGGGGCTAATGAAAAACTGTTTTTT. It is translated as CASSFTGANEKLFF.

CDR3 sequence reads: CASSVQITYEQYF. CDR3 bases: TGTGCCAGCAGCGTTCAGATTACCTACGAGCAGTACTTC. V gene TRBV5-6 combines with J gene TRBJ2-7; D ambiguous. The CDR3 totals 13 residues. Germline CDR1 is SGHDT and CDR2 is YYEEEE. With 4 bases removed from V and 2 bases from J, the gap between germline ends came to 10 bases. The full variable domain, its missing parts supplied by reference TRBV5-6 and TRBJ2-7, is DAGVTQSPTHLIKTRGQQVTLRCSPKSGHDTVSWYQQALGQGPQFIFQYYEEEERQRGNFPDRFSGHQFPNYSSELNVNALLLGDSALYLCASSVQITYEQYFGPGTRLTVT.

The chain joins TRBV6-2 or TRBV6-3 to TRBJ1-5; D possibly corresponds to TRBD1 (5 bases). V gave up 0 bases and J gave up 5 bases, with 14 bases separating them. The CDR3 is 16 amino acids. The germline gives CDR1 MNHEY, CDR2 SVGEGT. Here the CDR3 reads CASSYSPRAGDQPQHF. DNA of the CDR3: TGTGCCAGCAGTTACTCTCCCAGGGCAGGTGATCAGCCCCAGCATTTT.